The sequence of this T cell receptor (beta chain) was determined in a study of blood T cells in healthy people across ages. Study-level background: Per two T cells, about one barcoded beta molecule was captured through template switching.

Alongside a J-beta primer mix, a sample-barcoded 5' primer served in a second PCR lasting about 7 to 11 cycles. With 12 random nucleotides, a template-switch adaptor tagged each individual cDNA molecule. Using its own MiXCR run on the 5' RACE reads, TCRdb lists one record per CDR3 protein. The sample has around 670,000 distinct CDR3 sequences; around 31% are singletons. Study results and limitations: Among T cells, TCR beta diversity per million cells dropped roughly linearly as age rose.

Germline V gene sequence: CDR1 GTSNPN, CDR2 SVGIG (reference sequence). The CDR3 extends over 12 amino acids. The germline V and J ends were trimmed by 4 bases and 0 bases, with 7 bases remaining between them. In terms of origin and age, donors were healthy Caucasian individuals from Russia aged about 6 to 95. This clonotype was detected a few times. The target antigen is unknown. Sequencing was done on a sample of blood. This clonotype was sampled from a woman over 75 in good health. This sequence joins TRBV30 and TRBJ2-7; D is unresolved. The CDR3 here is CAWNRVSYEQYF. CDR3 sequence (DNA): TGTGCCTGGAACCGGGTCTCCTACGAGCAGTACTTC.